Sequencing of this TCR beta chain was carried out in a study of cytomegalovirus exposure and HLA in healthy donors. Using immunoSEQ multiplex PCR, the repertoire was profiled, and TCRdb retains in-frame clones only, with some absent. The data show 250,000 to 350,000 clones, with around 87% seen just once and over 1% held by the top ten. Details on this clone: The antigen remains undetermined.

Separate from the roughly 700-subject first cohort, the roughly 120-subject validation cohort was the one that the donors belonged to. V shed 0 bases, J shed 4 bases, and the junction held 16 bases outside the gene matches. The germline gives CDR1 SGHTA, CDR2 FQGNSA. The CDR3 length is 19 residues. General observations from the study: Some TCR beta chains (164 of them) were listed as cytomegalovirus-associated. Both high specificity and high sensitivity reportedly marked the classifier's diagnosis of cytomegalovirus status. Most TCR sequences were rare, but some public TCRs occurred in many donors.

The chain uses TRBV7-2 and TRBJ2-7, with 9 nucleotides matching TRBD2. The TCR was taken from a woman in her thirties in good health and CMV-seropositive. Sequencing was done on a sample of PBMCs. CDR3 DNA: TGTGCCAGCAGCTTAGCGTCCATTCTAGCGGGAACACAATCTTACGAGCAGTACTTC. Translated, it gives CASSLASILAGTQSYEQYF.